One T cell receptor (beta chain) is described in this entry. The data originate from a study of blood T cell repertoires in COVID-19. Those enrolled, adults aged roughly 18 to 90 years, came from some 23 US areas. Donors in Cohort 3 counted as recovered after two negative PCRs, clearance, or symptom resolution. TCRdb's table, derived via immunoSEQ multiplex PCR, lists solely in-frame clones and lacks some. The repertoire has roughly 240,000 clones, about 83% of them found once; the top ten carry around 2%. With 5 bases clipped from V and 2 bases from J, the junction kept 13 bases outside the gene matches. Germline CDR1 reads SGHTA; CDR2 reads FQGTGA. The length of the CDR3 is 17 residues.

The chain joins TRBV7-3 to TRBJ2-5, with 8 bases aligning to TRBD1. The receptor was isolated from a woman aged 45-65 years who had recovered from COVID-19. The sample taken for sequencing was PBMCs or T cells enriched from blood (not recorded which). The CDR3 DNA reads as TGTGCCAGCAGCCCAGAGTCGAATGGACAGGGACAAGAGACCCAGTACTTC. Residues: CASSPESNGQGQETQYF.